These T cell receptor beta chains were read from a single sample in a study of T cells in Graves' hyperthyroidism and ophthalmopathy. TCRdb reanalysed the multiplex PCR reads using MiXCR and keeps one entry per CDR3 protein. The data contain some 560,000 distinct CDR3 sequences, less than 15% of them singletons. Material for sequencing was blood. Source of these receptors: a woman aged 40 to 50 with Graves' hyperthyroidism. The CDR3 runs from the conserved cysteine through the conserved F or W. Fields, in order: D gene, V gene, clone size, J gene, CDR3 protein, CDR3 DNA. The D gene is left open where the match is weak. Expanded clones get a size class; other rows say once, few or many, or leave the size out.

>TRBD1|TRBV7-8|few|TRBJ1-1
CASSKQGATEAFF
TGTGCCAGCAGCAAGCAGGGGGCTACTGAAGCTTTCTTT
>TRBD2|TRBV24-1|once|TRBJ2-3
CATSLTSGGPDTQYF
TGTGCCACCAGTTTGACTAGCGGGGGGCCAGATACGCAGTATTTT
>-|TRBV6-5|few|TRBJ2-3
CARSYSVAGYHTDTQYF
TGTGCCCGCAGTTACTCGGTCGCGGGATATCACACAGATACGCAGTATTTT
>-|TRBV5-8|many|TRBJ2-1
CASSFGSLFSYNEQFF
TGTGCCAGCAGCTTCGGCAGCCTTTTCTCCTACAATGAGCAGTTCTTC
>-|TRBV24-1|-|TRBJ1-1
CATSDSWGGAEAFF
TGTGCCACCAGTGATTCCTGGGGGGGCGCTGAAGCTTTCTTT
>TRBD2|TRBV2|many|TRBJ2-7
CASRPLGGSSYEQYF
TGTGCCAGCAGGCCCCTTGGCGGGAGTTCCTACGAGCAGTACTTC
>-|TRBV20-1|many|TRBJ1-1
CSASRREMNTEAFF
TGCAGTGCTAGCCGCAGGGAAATGAACACTGAAGCTTTCTTT
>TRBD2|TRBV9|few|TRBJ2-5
CASSAGLAGAPETQYF
TGTGCCAGCAGCGCCGGACTAGCGGGAGCCCCCGAGACCCAGTACTTC
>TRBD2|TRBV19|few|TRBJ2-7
CARNLAGGIYEQYF
TGTGCCAGGAATCTAGCGGGAGGTATCTACGAGCAGTACTTC
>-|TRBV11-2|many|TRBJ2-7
CASSLFSDSSYEQYF
TGTGCCAGCAGCTTATTTTCCGACAGCTCCTACGAGCAGTACTTC
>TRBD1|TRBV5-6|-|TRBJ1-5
CASSLAGQGIRGAQHF
TGTGCCAGCAGTTTGGCCGGACAGGGGATTAGGGGAGCCCAGCATTTT
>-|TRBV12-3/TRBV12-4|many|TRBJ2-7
CASSQIRGRSDEQYF
TGTGCCAGCAGCCAGATTAGGGGGAGGTCCGACGAGCAGTACTTC
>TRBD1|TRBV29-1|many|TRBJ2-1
CSVEGQGILNEQFF
TGCAGCGTTGAAGGACAGGGCATCCTGAATGAGCAGTTCTTC
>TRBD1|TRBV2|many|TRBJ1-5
CASSVTGGAGQPQHF
TGTGCCAGCAGCGTAACAGGGGGCGCAGGGCAGCCCCAGCATTTT
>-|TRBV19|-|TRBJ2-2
CASSIHLTGELFF
TGTGCCAGTAGCATTCACCTGACCGGGGAGCTGTTTTTT
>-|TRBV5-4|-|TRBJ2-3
CASSLGGSGRTDTQYF
TGTGCCAGCAGCTTGGGTGGTAGCGGACGCACAGATACGCAGTATTTT
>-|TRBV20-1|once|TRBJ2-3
CSARDWTGLSTDTQYF
TGCAGTGCTAGGGATTGGACGGGCCTGAGCACAGATACGCAGTATTTT
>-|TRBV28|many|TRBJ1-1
CASRPGVRKTEAFF
TGTGCCAGCAGGCCAGGAGTAAGGAAGACTGAAGCTTTCTTT
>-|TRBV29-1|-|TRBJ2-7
CSVERWEGQYF
TGCAGCGTTGAAAGATGGGAAGGGCAGTACTTC
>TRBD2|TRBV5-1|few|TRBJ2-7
CASKPIAGEGYEQYF
TGCGCCAGCAAGCCGATAGCGGGAGAGGGCTACGAGCAGTACTTC
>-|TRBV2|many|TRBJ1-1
CASSGVLSSWVTEAFF
TGTGCCAGCAGTGGGGTTCTCTCATCATGGGTCACTGAAGCTTTCTTT
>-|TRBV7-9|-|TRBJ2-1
CASSARDDLSSYNEQFF
TGTGCCAGCAGTGCTAGAGATGACCTAAGCTCCTACAATGAGCAGTTCTTC
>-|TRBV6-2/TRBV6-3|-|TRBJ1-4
CASSQGASVNEKLFF
TGTGCCAGCAGCCAGGGTGCTTCAGTTAATGAAAAACTGTTTTTT
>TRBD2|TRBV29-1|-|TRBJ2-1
CSVKLAGEGSYNEQFF
TGCAGCGTTAAACTAGCGGGAGAAGGGTCCTACAATGAGCAGTTCTTC
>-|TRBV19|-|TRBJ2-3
CASRTSAGPIGTQYF
TGTGCCAGTAGAACTTCGGCGGGCCCTATTGGAACGCAGTATTTT
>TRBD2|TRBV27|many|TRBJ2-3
CASSPTSGSLTDTQYF
TGTGCCAGCAGTCCGACTAGCGGGAGCCTCACAGATACGCAGTATTTT
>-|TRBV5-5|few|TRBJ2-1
CASSFDPTPYNEQFF
TGTGCCAGCAGCTTTGATCCGACCCCCTACAATGAGCAGTTCTTC
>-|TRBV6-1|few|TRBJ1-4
CASSEGLSSNEKLFF
TGTGCCAGCAGTGAAGGTCTGTCCTCCAATGAAAAACTGTTTTTT